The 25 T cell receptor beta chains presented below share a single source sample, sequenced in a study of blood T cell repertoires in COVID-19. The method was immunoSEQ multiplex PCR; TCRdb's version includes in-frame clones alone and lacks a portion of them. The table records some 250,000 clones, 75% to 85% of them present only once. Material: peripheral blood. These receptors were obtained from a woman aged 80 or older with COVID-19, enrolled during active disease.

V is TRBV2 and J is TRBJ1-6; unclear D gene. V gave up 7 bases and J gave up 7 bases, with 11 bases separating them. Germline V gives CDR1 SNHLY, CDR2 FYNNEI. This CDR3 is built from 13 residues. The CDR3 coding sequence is TGTGCCAGCAACATGGTACAGAATTCACCCCTCCACTTT. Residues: CASNMVQNSPLHF.

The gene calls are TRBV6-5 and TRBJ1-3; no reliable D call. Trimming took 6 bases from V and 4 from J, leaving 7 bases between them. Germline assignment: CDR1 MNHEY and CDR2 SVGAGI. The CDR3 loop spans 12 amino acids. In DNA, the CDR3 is TGTGCCAGCAGGGACTGGGGAAACACCATATATTTT. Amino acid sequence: CASRDWGNTIYF.

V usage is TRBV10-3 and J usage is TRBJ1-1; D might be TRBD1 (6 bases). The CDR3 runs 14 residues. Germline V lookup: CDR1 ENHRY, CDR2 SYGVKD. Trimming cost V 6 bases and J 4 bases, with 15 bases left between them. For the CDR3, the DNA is TGTGCCATCAGCGGACAGCAGGACGGCACTGAAGCTTTCTTT. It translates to CAISGQQDGTEAFF.

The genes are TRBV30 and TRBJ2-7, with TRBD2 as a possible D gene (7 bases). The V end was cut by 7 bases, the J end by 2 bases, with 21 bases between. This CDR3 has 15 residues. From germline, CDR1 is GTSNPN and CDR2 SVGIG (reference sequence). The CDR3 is CALNPLGGAAYEQYF. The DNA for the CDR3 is TGTGCCTTAAACCCTCTAGGGGGGGCGGCCTACGAGCAGTACTTC.

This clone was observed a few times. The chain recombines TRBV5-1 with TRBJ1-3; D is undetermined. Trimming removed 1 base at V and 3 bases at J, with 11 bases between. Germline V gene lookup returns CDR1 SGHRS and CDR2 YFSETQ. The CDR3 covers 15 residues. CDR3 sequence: CASSLSVEFGNTIYF. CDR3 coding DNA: TGCGCCAGCAGCTTGTCTGTGGAGTTTGGAAACACCATATATTTT.

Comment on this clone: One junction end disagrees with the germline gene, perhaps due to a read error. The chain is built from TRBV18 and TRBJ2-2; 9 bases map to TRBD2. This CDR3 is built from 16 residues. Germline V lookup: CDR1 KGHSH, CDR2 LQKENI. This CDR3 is CTSSPALAGNTGELFF. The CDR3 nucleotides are TGTACCAGCTCACCGGCGCTAGCGGGAAACACCGGGGAGCTGTTTTTT.

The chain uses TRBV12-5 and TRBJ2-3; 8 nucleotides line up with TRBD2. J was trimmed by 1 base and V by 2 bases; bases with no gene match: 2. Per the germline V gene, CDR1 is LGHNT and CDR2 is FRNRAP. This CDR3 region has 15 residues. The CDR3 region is CASGLYGGGTDTQYF. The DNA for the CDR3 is TGTGCTAGTGGTTTGTACGGGGGGGGCACAGATACGCAGTATTTT. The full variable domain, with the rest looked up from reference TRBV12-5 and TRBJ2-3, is DARVTQTPRHKVTEMGQEVTMRCQPILGHNTVFWYRQTMMQGLELLAYFRNRAPLDDSGMPKDRFSAEMPDATLATLKIQPSEPRDSAVYFCASGLYGGGTDTQYFGPGTRLTVL.

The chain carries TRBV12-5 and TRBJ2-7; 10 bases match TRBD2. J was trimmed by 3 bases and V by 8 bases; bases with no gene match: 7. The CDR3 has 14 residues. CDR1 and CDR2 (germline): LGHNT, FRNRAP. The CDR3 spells CASNLAGAGYEQYF. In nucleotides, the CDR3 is TGTGCTAGTAACCTAGCGGGGGCCGGCTACGAGCAGTACTTC.

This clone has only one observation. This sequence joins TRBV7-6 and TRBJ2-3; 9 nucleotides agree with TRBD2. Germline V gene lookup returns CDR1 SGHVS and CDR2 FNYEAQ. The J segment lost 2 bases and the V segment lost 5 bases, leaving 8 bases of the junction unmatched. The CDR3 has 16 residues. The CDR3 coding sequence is TGTGCCAGCAGCACTTTGACTAGCGGTTACACAGATACGCAGTATTTT. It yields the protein CASSTLTSGYTDTQYF.

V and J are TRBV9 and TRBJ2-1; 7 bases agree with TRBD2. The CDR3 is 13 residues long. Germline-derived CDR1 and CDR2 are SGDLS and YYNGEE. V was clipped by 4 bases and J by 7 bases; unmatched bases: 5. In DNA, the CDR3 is TGTGCCAGCAGCTCGGGGAGGGATAATGAGCAGTTCTTC. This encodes CASSSGRDNEQFF.

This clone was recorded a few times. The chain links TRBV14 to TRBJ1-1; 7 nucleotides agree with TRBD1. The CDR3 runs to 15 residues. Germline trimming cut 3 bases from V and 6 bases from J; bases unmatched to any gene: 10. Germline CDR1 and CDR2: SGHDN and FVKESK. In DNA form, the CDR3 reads TGTGCCAGCAGCCAGCTCTTGGACAGGAAGCCTGAAGCTTTCTTT. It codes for CASSQLLDRKPEAFF.

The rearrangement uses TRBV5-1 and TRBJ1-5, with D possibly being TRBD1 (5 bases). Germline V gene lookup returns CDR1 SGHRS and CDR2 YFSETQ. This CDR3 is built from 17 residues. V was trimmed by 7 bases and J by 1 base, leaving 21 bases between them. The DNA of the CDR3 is TGCGCCAGCGGCACGCTCGCGGGGGAGGGCAGCAATCAGCCCCAGCATTTT. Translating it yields CASGTLAGEGSNQPQHF.

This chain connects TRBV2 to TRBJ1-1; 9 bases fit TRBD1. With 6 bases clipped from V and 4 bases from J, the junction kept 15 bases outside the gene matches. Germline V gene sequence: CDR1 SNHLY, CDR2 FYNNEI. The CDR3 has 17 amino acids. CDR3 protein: CASRKIQGAGAGTEAFF. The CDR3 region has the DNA TGTGCCAGCAGGAAAATACAGGGGGCAGGGGCCGGCACTGAAGCTTTCTTT.

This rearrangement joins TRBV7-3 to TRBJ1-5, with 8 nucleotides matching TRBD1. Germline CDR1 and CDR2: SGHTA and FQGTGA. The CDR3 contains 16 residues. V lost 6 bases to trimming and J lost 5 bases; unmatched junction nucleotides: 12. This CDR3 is CASSSQDREGHQPQHF. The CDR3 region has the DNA TGTGCCAGCAGTTCTCAGGACAGGGAAGGTCATCAGCCCCAGCATTTT.

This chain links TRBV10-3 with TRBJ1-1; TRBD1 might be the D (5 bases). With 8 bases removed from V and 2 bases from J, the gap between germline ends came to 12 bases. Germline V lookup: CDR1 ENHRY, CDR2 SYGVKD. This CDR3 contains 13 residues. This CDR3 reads CAIAGGFNTEAFF. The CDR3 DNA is TGTGCCATCGCGGGGGGTTTCAACACTGAAGCTTTCTTT.

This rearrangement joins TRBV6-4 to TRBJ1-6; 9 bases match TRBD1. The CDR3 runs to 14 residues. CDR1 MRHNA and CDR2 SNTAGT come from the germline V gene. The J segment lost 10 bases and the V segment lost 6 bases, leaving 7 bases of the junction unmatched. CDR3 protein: CASRATGGDSPLHF. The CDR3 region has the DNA TGTGCCAGCAGGGCGACAGGGGGGGACTCACCCCTCCACTTT.

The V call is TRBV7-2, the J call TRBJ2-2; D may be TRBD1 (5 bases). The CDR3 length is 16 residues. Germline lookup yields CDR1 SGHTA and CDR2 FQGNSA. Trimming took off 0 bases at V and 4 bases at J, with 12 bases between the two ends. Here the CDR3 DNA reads TGTGCCAGCAGCTTAGCAGCAGGGCGGAGCACCGGGGAGCTGTTTTTT. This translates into CASSLAAGRSTGELFF.

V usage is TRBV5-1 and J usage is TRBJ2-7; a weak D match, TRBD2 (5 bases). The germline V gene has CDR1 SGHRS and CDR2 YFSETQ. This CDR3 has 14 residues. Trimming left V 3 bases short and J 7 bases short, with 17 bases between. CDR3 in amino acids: CASSSGSGPKEQYF. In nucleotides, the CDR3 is TGCGCCAGCAGCTCCGGCAGCGGACCTAAGGAGCAGTACTTC. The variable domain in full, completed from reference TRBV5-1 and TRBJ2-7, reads KAGVTQTPRYLIKTRGQQVTLSCSPISGHRSVSWYQQTPGQGLQFLFEYFSETQRNKGNFPGRFSGRQFSNSRSEMNVSTLELGDSALYLCASSSGSGPKEQYFGPGTRLTVT.

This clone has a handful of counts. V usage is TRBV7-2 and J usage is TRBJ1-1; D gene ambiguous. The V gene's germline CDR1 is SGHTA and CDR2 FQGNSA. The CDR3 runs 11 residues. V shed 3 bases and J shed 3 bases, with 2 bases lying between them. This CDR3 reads CASSFYTEAFF. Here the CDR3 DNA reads TGTGCCAGCAGCTTCTACACTGAAGCTTTCTTT.

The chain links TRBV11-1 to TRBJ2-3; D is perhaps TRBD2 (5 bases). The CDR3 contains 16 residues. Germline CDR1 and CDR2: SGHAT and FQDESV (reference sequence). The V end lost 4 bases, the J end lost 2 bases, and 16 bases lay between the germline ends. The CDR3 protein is CASSSVPSRFTDTQYF. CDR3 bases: TGTGCCAGCAGCTCCGTCCCTAGCAGATTCACAGATACGCAGTATTTT.

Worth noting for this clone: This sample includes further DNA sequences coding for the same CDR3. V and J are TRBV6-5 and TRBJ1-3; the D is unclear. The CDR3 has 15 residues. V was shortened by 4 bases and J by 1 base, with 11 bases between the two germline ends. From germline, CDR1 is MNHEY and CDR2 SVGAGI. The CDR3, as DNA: TGTGCCAGCAGTTCCCCCGGGTCATCTGGAAACACCATATATTTT. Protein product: CASSSPGSSGNTIYF.

As DNA, the CDR3 is TGTGCCAGCAGCCAAGATGTGCGGCAGCCCCAGCATTTT. Protein: CASSQDVRQPQHF. The J gene is TRBJ1-5, the V gene TRBV14, with D hard to call. The CDR3 is made up of 13 amino acids. CDR1 SGHDN and CDR2 FVKESK come from the germline V gene. V was cut by 0 bases and J by 7 bases, with 7 bases left in between.

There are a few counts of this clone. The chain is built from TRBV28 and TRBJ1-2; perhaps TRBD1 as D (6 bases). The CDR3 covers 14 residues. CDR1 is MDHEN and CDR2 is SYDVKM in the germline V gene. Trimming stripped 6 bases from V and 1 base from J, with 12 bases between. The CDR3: CASRQGGLNYGYTF. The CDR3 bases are TGTGCCAGCAGACAGGGAGGGCTTAACTATGGCTACACCTTC.

The DNA for the CDR3 is TGTGCCTGGAGTCCCGGACTAGCGCCGAACACCGGGGAGCTGTTTTTT. Its protein is CAWSPGLAPNTGELFF. V is TRBV30 and J is TRBJ2-2; TRBD2 matches 9 bases. CDR3 length equals 16 residues. The trim removed 2 bases at V and 0 bases at J, leaving 4 bases unmatched. Germline assignment: CDR1 GTSNPN and CDR2 SVGIG (reference sequence).

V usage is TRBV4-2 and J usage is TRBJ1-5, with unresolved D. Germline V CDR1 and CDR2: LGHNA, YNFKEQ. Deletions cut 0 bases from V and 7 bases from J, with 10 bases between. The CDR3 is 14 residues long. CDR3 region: CASSQDHGGQPQHF. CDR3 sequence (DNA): TGTGCCAGCAGCCAAGATCACGGCGGCCAGCCCCAGCATTTT.